This record concerns one T cell receptor beta chain sequence. The J segment lost 2 bases and the V segment lost 5 bases, leaving 5 bases of the junction unmatched. In germline, CDR1 is LGHNT, CDR2 FRNRAP. The CDR3 is 15 amino acids. TCRdb keeps only in-frame clones here, not all; method: immunoSEQ multiplex PCR. The repertoire holds about 73,000 clones, with roughly 93% as singletons. This sample stems from a study of technical replicates of blood from a few donors. Sequenced input: T cells isolated from PBMCs. This TCR was sampled from a human donor in good health. This chain links TRBV12-5 with TRBJ1-5; 8 bases align to TRBD1. Here the CDR3 DNA reads TGTGCTAGTGGTCCCGGACAGGGTGGCAATCAGCCCCAGCATTTT. The encoded protein is CASGPGQGGNQPQHF.